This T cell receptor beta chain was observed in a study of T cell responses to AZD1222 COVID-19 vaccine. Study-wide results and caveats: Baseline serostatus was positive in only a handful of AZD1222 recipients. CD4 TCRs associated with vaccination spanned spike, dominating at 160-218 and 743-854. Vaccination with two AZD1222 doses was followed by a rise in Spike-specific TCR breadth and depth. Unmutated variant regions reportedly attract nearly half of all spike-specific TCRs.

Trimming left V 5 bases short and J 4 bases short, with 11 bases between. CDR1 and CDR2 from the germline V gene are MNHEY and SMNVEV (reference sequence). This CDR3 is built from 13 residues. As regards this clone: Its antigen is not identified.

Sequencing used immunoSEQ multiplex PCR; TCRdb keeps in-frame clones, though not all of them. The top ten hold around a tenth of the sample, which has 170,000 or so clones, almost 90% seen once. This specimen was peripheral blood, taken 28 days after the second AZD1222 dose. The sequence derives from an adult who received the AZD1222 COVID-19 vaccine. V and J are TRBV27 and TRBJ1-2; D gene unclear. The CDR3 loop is CASSPRQTYGYTF. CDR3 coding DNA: TGTGCCAGCAGTCCTCGACAAACCTATGGCTACACCTTC.